What follows are 22 T cell receptor beta chains derived from one specimen sequenced in a study of OX40 agonist ivuxolimab in advanced cancers. Assay: immunoSEQ multiplex PCR; the TCRdb copy retains only in-frame clones and omits some. The data contain about 13,000 clones, 75% to 90% of them singletons. The sample was CD4+ or CD8+ T cells sorted from blood, taken in a trial of the OX40 agonist ivuxolimab. These receptor sequences come from an adult with an advanced solid tumor such as melanoma, head and neck, liver or kidney cancer.

This chain links TRBV7-4 with TRBJ1-4; D unclear. Germline V gene lookup returns CDR1 SGHVT and CDR2 SQSDAQ. V was clipped by 4 bases and J by 4 bases, with 19 bases between them. The CDR3 totals 17 residues. CDR3 protein: CASSSPPRRTINEKLFF. CDR3 DNA sequence: TGTGCCAGCAGCTCCCCCCCCCGGCGGACCATTAATGAAAAACTGTTTTTT.

This sequence joins TRBV4-1 and TRBJ2-1; TRBD2 agrees at 7 bases. CDR1 and CDR2 (germline): MGHRA, YSYEKL. V lost 1 base, J lost 4 bases, and 7 bases stayed unmatched. The CDR3 sequence is 16 residues long. CDR3 coding DNA: TGCGCCAGCAGCCAAGCCAGCGGGGACCTATACAATGAGCAGTTCTTC. Amino acids: CASSQASGDLYNEQFF.

This rearrangement joins TRBV27 to TRBJ1-1; a weak D match, TRBD1 (5 bases). CDR3 length equals 14 residues. The V end lost 1 base, the J end lost 5 bases, and 11 bases lay between the germline ends. CDR1 MNHEY and CDR2 SMNVEV come from the germline V gene (reference sequence). As DNA, the CDR3 is TGTGCCAGCAGTTTATGGGGGGGAGGTACTGAAGCTTTCTTT. It is translated as CASSLWGGGTEAFF.

The rearrangement links TRBV28 to TRBJ2-7; 8 bases match TRBD2. The CDR3 consists of 16 residues. The V segment lost 3 bases and the J segment 3 bases; nucleotides outside the gene matches: 10. CDR1 MDHEN and CDR2 SYDVKM come from the germline V gene. CDR3 residues: CASSFPRLARLYEQYF. As DNA, the CDR3 is TGTGCCAGCAGTTTCCCGAGACTAGCGAGACTCTACGAGCAGTACTTC.

The rearrangement joins TRBV11-2 to TRBJ1-1; D call uncertain. The V end was cut by 1 base, the J end by 11 bases, with 2 bases between. The CDR3 extends over 9 amino acids. CDR1 and CDR2 from the germline V gene are SGHAT and FQNNGV. DNA of the CDR3: TGTGCCAGCAGCTTAGGTGCTTTCTTT. It is translated as CASSLGAFF. The full variable domain, rest sourced from reference TRBV11-2 and TRBJ1-1, is EAGVAQSPRYKIIEKRQSVAFWCNPISGHATLYWYQQILGQGPKLLIQFQNNGVVDDSQLPKDRFSAERLKGVDSTLKIQPAKLEDSAVYLCASSLGAFFGQGTRLTVV.

The rearrangement uses TRBV5-6 and TRBJ2-1; 8 bases fit TRBD2. CDR3 length: 16 residues. V dropped 0 bases and J dropped 2; count of bases not matched to a gene: 4. Germline V gives CDR1 SGHDT, CDR2 YYEEEE. CDR3 sequence (DNA): TGTGCCAGCAGCTTGGAGTTTAGCGGGGCCTACAATGAGCAGTTCTTC. This translates into CASSLEFSGAYNEQFF. The full variable domain, completed using reference TRBV5-6 and TRBJ2-1, is DAGVTQSPTHLIKTRGQQVTLRCSPKSGHDTVSWYQQALGQGPQFIFQYYEEEERQRGNFPDRFSGHQFPNYSSELNVNALLLGDSALYLCASSLEFSGAYNEQFFGPGTRLTVL.

The chain employs TRBV5-1 and TRBJ2-7, with 10 positions matching TRBD1. V trimming: 4 bases; J trimming: 5 bases; junction bases outside the gene matches: 9. CDR3 length: 15 amino acids. Germline CDR1 SGHRS, CDR2 YFSETQ. The chain's CDR3 is CASSLHRDRGDEQYF. The CDR3 DNA sequence: TGCGCCAGCAGCCTCCACCGGGACAGGGGCGACGAGCAGTACTTC.

V and J are TRBV5-4 and TRBJ2-1; TRBD2 aligns across 8 bases. With 2 bases clipped from V and 3 bases from J, the junction kept 7 bases outside the gene matches. This CDR3 contains 16 residues. Germline loops: CDR1 SGHNT, CDR2 YYREEE (reference sequence). The chain's CDR3 is CASSFEPGGLYNEQFF. CDR3 DNA sequence: TGTGCCAGCAGCTTCGAACCGGGGGGGCTCTACAATGAGCAGTTCTTC.

This chain uses TRBV5-1 with TRBJ2-7; D possibly uses TRBD1 or TRBD2 (5 bases each). The CDR3 covers 16 residues. The V and J ends lost 4 bases and 1 base respectively, with 18 bases between them. Germline V gene data show CDR1 as SGHRS and CDR2 as YFSETQ. This CDR3 is CASSGRTGRPSYEQYF. The CDR3, as DNA: TGCGCCAGCAGCGGACGGACGGGACGACCATCCTACGAGCAGTACTTC.

The chain couples TRBV15 to TRBJ2-1; perhaps TRBD1 as D (6 bases). This CDR3 is 15 amino acids long. Deletions cut 0 bases from V and 5 bases from J, with 11 bases between. Germline lookup yields CDR1 LNHNV and CDR2 YYDKDF (reference sequence). CDR3 sequence reads: CATSREGQRNNEQFF. The CDR3 bases are TGTGCCACCAGCAGAGAAGGACAGAGAAACAATGAGCAGTTCTTC.

The chain joins TRBV6-1 to TRBJ1-5; D perhaps matches TRBD1 (6 bases). Trimming left V 6 bases short and J 2 bases short, with 11 bases between. CDR3 length: 14 residues. Looked up from germline, CDR1 is MNHNS and CDR2 is SASEGT. CDR3 sequence: CASRRTGRNQPQHF. The CDR3 bases are TGTGCCAGCAGGCGAACAGGGCGCAATCAGCCCCAGCATTTT.

The V gene is TRBV27, the J gene TRBJ2-5; D call uncertain. The DNA end is more similar to TRBJ2-7, so the J call may be wrong. CDR1 MNHEY and CDR2 SMNVEV come from the germline V gene (reference sequence). This CDR3 has 13 residues. DNA of the CDR3: TGTGCCAGCAGTTCCTCGACAAACTACGAGCAGTACTTC. Its protein product is CASSSSTNYEQYF.

The rearrangement links TRBV9 to TRBJ1-1; 7 bases match TRBD1. The germline gives CDR1 SGDLS, CDR2 YYNGEE. Losses at the gene ends were 4 bases for V and 6 bases for J; bases not matched to a gene: 3. The CDR3 has 12 residues. This chain's CDR3 is CASSRGGSEAFF. The DNA of the CDR3 is TGTGCCAGCAGCAGAGGGGGCTCTGAAGCTTTCTTT.

In this sample, this clone turned up once. V gene TRBV28 combines with J gene TRBJ2-7; D unclear. The CDR3 runs to 11 residues. CDR1 and CDR2 from the germline V gene are MDHEN and SYDVKM. V gave up 5 bases and J gave up 4 bases, with 6 bases separating them. In DNA, the CDR3 is TGTGCCAGCAGTCCATTATACGAGCAGTACTTC. Protein: CASSPLYEQYF.

This chain joins TRBV5-1 and TRBJ2-7, with a weak D call TRBD2 (6 bases). This CDR3 region has 16 residues. CDR1 is SGHRS, CDR2 YFSETQ, per germline. Between the trimmed V and J ends, which lost 0 bases and 3 bases, there was a span of 16 bases. CDR3 coding DNA: TGCGCCAGCAGCTTGGGGGCCCAGGGCGGGATCTACGAGCAGTACTTC. It specifies CASSLGAQGGIYEQYF.

The V gene is TRBV9, the J gene TRBJ2-1; no clear D gene. CDR1 and CDR2 from the germline V gene are SGDLS and YYNGEE. V shed 2 bases and J shed 6 bases, with 3 bases lying between them. There are 11 residues in the CDR3. The CDR3 here is CASSVSNEQFF. The CDR3 DNA reads as TGTGCCAGCAGCGTTAGCAATGAGCAGTTCTTC.

This clone came up a few times. This chain joins TRBV7-9 and TRBJ2-7; TRBD1 agrees at 7 bases. This CDR3 contains 13 residues. The ends lost 4 bases at V and 5 bases at J; junction bases unmatched: 5. Germline V CDR1 and CDR2: SEHNR, FQNEAQ (reference sequence). The CDR3 sequence is CASSSPTGHEQYF. In DNA, the CDR3 is TGTGCCAGCAGCTCCCCGACAGGGCACGAGCAGTACTTC.

V usage is TRBV27 and J usage is TRBJ1-2; D is unclear. Germline loops: CDR1 MNHEY, CDR2 SMNVEV (reference sequence). V was pared by 3 bases and J by 0 bases, with 8 bases between. The CDR3 runs to 14 residues. Here the CDR3 DNA reads TGTGCCAGCAGTTTGTCGGAGGCTAACTATGGCTACACCTTC. This codes for CASSLSEANYGYTF.

This sequence joins TRBV9 and TRBJ2-5; perhaps D is TRBD1 or TRBD2 (5 bases each). Germline V lookup: CDR1 SGDLS, CDR2 YYNGEE. Trimming left V 4 bases short and J 4 bases short, with 20 bases between. CDR3 length: 16 amino acids. CDR3 sequence: CASSPPYQGRAETQYF. CDR3 sequence (DNA): TGTGCCAGCAGCCCACCCTATCAGGGACGGGCAGAGACCCAGTACTTC.

The J gene is TRBJ2-5, the V gene TRBV28; D is tentatively TRBD1 or TRBD2 (5 bases each). The CDR3 spans 15 residues. CDR1 and CDR2 (germline): MDHEN, SYDVKM. V was pared by 5 bases and J by 5 bases, with 18 bases between. CDR3 amino acids: CASSPEERWGETQYF. DNA for the CDR3: TGTGCCAGCAGTCCGGAGGAGAGGTGGGGGGAGACCCAGTACTTC.

The chain is built from TRBV9 and TRBJ2-5, with 9 bases identical to TRBD1. Trimming removed 3 bases from V and 3 bases from J; junction bases left unmatched: 3. The CDR3 has 14 amino acids. Germline loops: CDR1 SGDLS, CDR2 YYNGEE. CDR3 region: CASSAGTGKETQYF. CDR3 DNA sequence: TGTGCCAGCAGCGCCGGGACAGGGAAAGAGACCCAGTACTTC.

This clone appeared a few times. V gene TRBV4-2 combines with J gene TRBJ1-1; D may be TRBD1 (5 bases). V was pared by 1 base and J by 0 bases, with 12 bases between. The CDR3 sequence is 16 residues long. Germline V gene sequence: CDR1 LGHNA, CDR2 YNFKEQ. The CDR3 DNA reads TGTGCCAGCAGCCAAGCGACAACGGACATGAACACTGAAGCTTTCTTT. It is translated as CASSQATTDMNTEAFF.